Given below is one T cell receptor (beta chain) in context. What it binds is not known. PCR amplification relied on 60 Vbeta primers (plus 13 Jbeta primers). Clones were sequenced by immunoSEQ multiplex PCR, and TCRdb holds only the in-frame ones, with some missing. The repertoire includes about 110,000 clones, around 61% of them detected once, and 2.2% sits in the top ten. Trimming pared 0 bases from V and 4 bases from J, leaving 6 bases between. This CDR3 region has 13 residues. Germline lookup yields CDR1 SGHVS and CDR2 FQNEAQ. The record originates from a study of cytomegalovirus exposure and HLA in healthy donors. Study outcomes and limitations: It was taken for granted in presence/absence analyses that sequencing depth across donors was roughly uniform.

The TCR sequence derives from a woman aged 25-40 years in good health and CMV-seronegative. The sample was PBMCs. The chain uses TRBV7-8 and TRBJ2-5; no clear D gene. The CDR3 nucleotides read TGTGCCAGCAGCTTAGCACGTAGAGAGACCCAGTACTTC. This encodes CASSLARRETQYF.